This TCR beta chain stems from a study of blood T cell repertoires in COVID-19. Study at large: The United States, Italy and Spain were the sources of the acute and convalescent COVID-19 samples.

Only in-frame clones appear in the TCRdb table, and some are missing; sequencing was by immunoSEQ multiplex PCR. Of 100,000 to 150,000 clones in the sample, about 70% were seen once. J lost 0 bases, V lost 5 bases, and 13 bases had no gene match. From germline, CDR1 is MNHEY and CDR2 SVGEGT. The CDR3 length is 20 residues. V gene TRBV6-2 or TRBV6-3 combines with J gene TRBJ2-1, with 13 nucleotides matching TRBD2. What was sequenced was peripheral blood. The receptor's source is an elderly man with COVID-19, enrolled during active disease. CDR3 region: CASSQIPGLAGTSSYNEQFF. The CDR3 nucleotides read TGTGCCAGCAGTCAGATTCCGGGACTAGCGGGAACTAGCTCCTACAATGAGCAGTTCTTC.